These 27 T cell receptor beta chains were all obtained from the same sample, sequenced in a study of T cells after yellow fever vaccination. TCRdb redid the calling of the 5' RACE reads with MiXCR, one entry per CDR3 protein. Counted here are roughly 330,000 distinct CDR3 sequences, almost 4% occurring once; the ten biggest clones make up about 24%. The material was PBMCs, obtained 5 days after the yellow fever booster vaccination. The receptors originated from a man younger than 30 who received the YFV17D yellow fever vaccine.

This clonotype was recorded a few times. The chain carries TRBV27 and TRBJ2-2; possible D gene TRBD1, 7 bases. V lost 8 bases and J lost 5, with 15 bases in between. Germline V gene sequence: CDR1 MNHEY, CDR2 SMNVEV (reference sequence). CDR3 length equals 14 residues. The CDR3 bases are TGTGCCAGCCGACGGGACAGCGGGACCGGGGAGCTGTTTTTT. This codes for CASRRDSGTGELFF.

A few counts support this clonotype. V is TRBV20-1 and J is TRBJ2-6; maybe TRBD1 (5 bases). CDR1 DFQATT and CDR2 SNEGSKA come from the germline V gene (reference sequence). This CDR3 has 16 residues. Between the trimmed V and J ends, which lost 0 bases and 0 bases, there was a span of 9 bases. The CDR3 is CSARDFRGSGANVLTF. The CDR3 bases are TGCAGTGCTAGAGATTTTAGGGGCTCTGGGGCCAACGTCCTGACTTTC.

CDR3 sequence reads: CASSEDGLGNQPQHF. CDR3 nucleotides: TGTGCCAGCAGCGAGGACGGTTTGGGGAATCAGCCCCAGCATTTT. V usage is TRBV9 and J usage is TRBJ1-5; no clear D. V lost 3 bases and J 4 bases, leaving 14 bases between the germline ends. CDR1 is SGDLS, CDR2 YYNGEE, per germline. CDR3 size: 15 residues.

This clonotype was seen only a few times. The chain carries TRBV20-1 and TRBJ2-3; maybe TRBD1 (6 bases). Trimming stripped 0 bases from V and 2 bases from J, with 9 bases between. The length of the CDR3 is 14 residues. CDR1 and CDR2 from the germline V gene are DFQATT and SNEGSKA (reference sequence). The CDR3 bases are TGCAGTGCTAGAGACAGGGGCCACACAGATACGCAGTATTTT. As protein: CSARDRGHTDTQYF.

This clonotype was seen only a few times. The V and J genes are TRBV9 and TRBJ2-7; D not certain. The CDR3 runs 14 residues. V lost 4 bases, J lost 2 bases, and 13 bases lay in between. Germline CDR1 SGDLS, CDR2 YYNGEE. This CDR3 is CASSPRSDTYEQYV. The CDR3 nucleotides read TGTGCCAGCAGCCCCCGGTCTGACACCTACGAGCAGTACGTC.

This clonotype occurred a few times. The J gene is TRBJ2-7, the V gene TRBV3-1; D may be TRBD1 (5 bases). The V gene lost 1 base and the J gene lost 3 bases, with 13 bases spanning the gap. The CDR3 totals 15 residues. Germline V lookup: CDR1 LGHDT, CDR2 YNNKEL (reference sequence). The CDR3, as DNA: TGTGCCAGCAGCCAAGGGGGCTTGGTGGTCTACGAGCAGTACTTC. It specifies CASSQGGLVVYEQYF.

This clonotype has only a few counts. The chain has TRBV7-6 and TRBJ2-7, with 9 bases lining up with TRBD1. Germline V gene lookup returns CDR1 SGHVS and CDR2 FNYEAQ. The V segment lost 1 base and the J segment 6 bases; nucleotides outside the gene matches: 4. This CDR3 spans 14 amino acids. CDR3 in amino acids: CASSLGQGDGEQYF. The CDR3 DNA is TGTGCCAGCAGCTTAGGACAGGGGGACGGCGAGCAGTACTTC.

The chain combines TRBV29-1 with TRBJ2-5, with TRBD2 matching 7 bases. Germline lookup yields CDR1 SQVTM and CDR2 ANQGSEA. The CDR3 consists of 13 residues. Trimming at V came to 5 bases and at J to 0 bases, leaving 3 bases not matched to a gene. CDR3 DNA: TGCAGCGTTAGCGGGACTTACCAAGAGACCCAGTACTTC. Translation gives CSVSGTYQETQYF.

The table lists this clonotype with a few counts. The chain recombines TRBV23-1 with TRBJ2-1, with TRBD1 matching over 7 bases. TRBV23-1 is an open reading frame, and its role is uncertain. J gave up 4 bases and V 3 bases, and 3 bases lay outside the gene matches. The CDR3 runs to 14 residues. The CDR3 DNA is TGCGCCAGCAGTCACCCGGGACAGTACAATGAGCAGTTCTTC. Encoded protein: CASSHPGQYNEQFF.

The J gene is TRBJ2-7, the V gene TRBV11-3; TRBD1 matches 9 bases. J lost 6 bases, V lost 6 bases, and 6 bases had no gene match. The CDR3 spans 13 residues. The V gene's germline CDR1 is SGHNT and CDR2 YENEEA. The DNA for the CDR3 is TGTGCCAGCAGTCGGGACAGGGATTTCGAGCAGTACTTC. Translating gives CASSRDRDFEQYF. Full variable domain (outside the CDR3, taken from reference TRBV11-3 and TRBJ2-7): EAGVVQSPRYKIIEKKQPVAFWCNPISGHNTLYWYLQNLGQGPELLIRYENEEAVDDSQLPKDRFSAERLKGVDSTLKIQPAELGDSAVYLCASSRDRDFEQYFGPGTRLTVT.

This clonotype was seen more than once but under ten times. This chain uses TRBV11-2 with TRBJ2-1, with 11 bases that match TRBD2. The CDR3 length is 14 residues. Trimming removed 4 bases from V and 10 bases from J; junction bases left unmatched: 6. Germline assignment: CDR1 SGHAT and CDR2 FQNNGV. This CDR3 reads CASSSSGGHWEQFF. The CDR3 DNA reads TGTGCCAGCAGCTCTAGCGGGGGGCACTGGGAGCAGTTCTTC. Full variable domain (missing parts from reference TRBV11-2 and TRBJ2-1): EAGVAQSPRYKIIEKRQSVAFWCNPISGHATLYWYQQILGQGPKLLIQFQNNGVVDDSQLPKDRFSAERLKGVDSTLKIQPAKLEDSAVYLCASSSSGGHWEQFFGPGTRLTVL.

This clonotype was seen repeatedly, ten times or more. The V call is TRBV5-5, the J call TRBJ2-3, with TRBD1 identical over 7 bases. Germline CDR1 SGHKS, CDR2 YYEKEE (reference sequence). The CDR3 sequence is 16 residues long. With V trimmed by 0 bases and J by 0 bases, 4 bases remained unmatched. CDR3 sequence: CASSLESGQSTDTQYF. The CDR3 DNA is TGTGCCAGCAGCTTGGAGTCGGGACAGAGCACAGATACGCAGTATTTT.

This clonotype was seen only a few times. This chain connects TRBV5-1 to TRBJ2-7; the match to TRBD2 covers 13 bases. V was pared by 0 bases and J by 6 bases, with 0 bases of the junction left unmatched. Germline V CDR1 and CDR2: SGHRS, YFSETQ. The CDR3 totals 14 residues. This chain's CDR3 is CASSLGTSGGEQYF. The CDR3 DNA is TGCGCCAGCAGCTTGGGGACTAGCGGGGGCGAGCAGTACTTC.

The CDR3 loop reads CASSPGWGGYEQYF. CDR3 nucleotide sequence: TGTGCCAGCAGCCCCGGTTGGGGAGGTTACGAGCAGTACTTC. This chain connects TRBV7-8 to TRBJ2-7; TRBD2 might be the D (6 bases). There are 14 residues in the CDR3. V was trimmed by 5 bases and J by 4 bases, leaving 15 bases between them. Germline V gene data show CDR1 as SGHVS and CDR2 as FQNEAQ. Based on the CDR3 plus reference TRBV7-8 and TRBJ2-7, the full variable domain is GAGVSQSPRYKVAKRGQDVALRCDPISGHVSLFWYQQALGQGPEFLTYFQNEAQLDKSGLPSDRFFAERPEGSVSTLKIQRTQQEDSAVYLCASSPGWGGYEQYFGPGTRLTVT.

The rearrangement uses TRBV12-3 or TRBV12-4 and TRBJ2-7, with TRBD2 matching over 11 bases. Trimming at V came to 6 bases and at J to 6 bases, leaving 10 bases not matched to a gene. The CDR3 is 15 amino acids. The CDR3 protein is CASRNTGTSGTEQYF. CDR3 nucleotide sequence: TGTGCCAGCAGGAACACCGGGACTAGCGGAACCGAGCAGTACTTC.

V is TRBV4-2 and J is TRBJ2-1; 14 bases map to TRBD2. This CDR3 has 17 residues. Trimming took 4 bases from V and 7 from J; bases not matched to a gene: 9. Germline values: CDR1 LGHNA, CDR2 YNFKEQ. CDR3 protein: CASSRPGLAGVYNEQFF. The DNA for the CDR3 is TGTGCCAGCAGCCGGCCGGGACTAGCGGGGGTCTATAATGAGCAGTTCTTC.

This clonotype was observed at least ten times. The chain carries TRBV27 and TRBJ1-5; TRBD1 matches at 7 bases. From germline, CDR1 is MNHEY and CDR2 SMNVEV (reference sequence). V shed 9 bases and J 4 bases; nucleotides not matched to a gene: 6. The CDR3 is 13 residues long. The CDR3 sequence: CASSDRANQPQHF. The CDR3 DNA reads as TGTGCCAGTTCCGACAGGGCGAATCAGCCCCAGCATTTT.

The table lists this clonotype with many counts. The V call is TRBV6-2 or TRBV6-3, the J call TRBJ2-5; D is undetermined. Germline V lookup: CDR1 MNHEY, CDR2 SVGEGT. V was cut by 6 bases and J by 1 base, with 9 bases left in between. CDR3 length equals 13 residues. Here the CDR3 reads CASSVQIQETQYF. The CDR3 DNA sequence: TGTGCCAGCAGCGTACAGATCCAAGAGACCCAGTACTTC.

This clonotype was observed many times. CDR3 in amino acids: CASIPSSENTGELFF. The CDR3 coding sequence is TGTGCCAGCATCCCCTCCTCGGAGAACACCGGGGAGCTGTTTTTT. This rearrangement joins TRBV28 to TRBJ2-2, with no clear D. The CDR3 totals 15 residues. Trimming removed 7 bases at V and 1 base at J, with 13 bases between. Germline lookup yields CDR1 MDHEN and CDR2 SYDVKM.

This rearrangement joins TRBV5-1 to TRBJ2-1; no reliable D call. CDR1 SGHRS and CDR2 YFSETQ come from the germline V gene. The CDR3 is made up of 15 amino acids. Deletions cut 0 bases from V and 3 bases from J, with 10 bases between. The CDR3 coding sequence is TGCGCCAGCAGCTTGGCCCGCAGCGACTACAATGAGCAGTTCTTC. It encodes CASSLARSDYNEQFF.

This rearrangement joins TRBV20-1 to TRBJ2-7; D could derive from TRBD1 or TRBD2 (6 bases each). Germline V gene lookup returns CDR1 DFQATT and CDR2 SNEGSKA (reference sequence). There are 13 residues in the CDR3. V dropped 5 bases and J dropped 4 bases, with 15 bases sitting between them. The CDR3 protein is CSALRGTLYEQYF. The CDR3 DNA reads TGCAGTGCTCTGAGGGGGACTTTATACGAGCAGTACTTC.

This clonotype was seen ten or more times. The chain is built from TRBV7-9 and TRBJ1-2; no clear D. CDR3 length: 13 residues. Germline CDR1 is SEHNR and CDR2 is FQNEAQ (reference sequence). Trimming left V 5 bases short and J 8 bases short, with 15 bases between. The CDR3 DNA follows: TGTGCCAGCAGCGTCGGGAGGCTTGAGGGCTACACCTTC. Translated: CASSVGRLEGYTF. Based on the CDR3 plus reference TRBV7-9 and TRBJ1-2, the full variable domain is DTGVSQNPRHKITKRGQNVTFRCDPISEHNRLYWYRQTLGQGPEFLTYFQNEAQLEKSRLLSDRFSAERPKGSFSTLEIQRTEQGDSAMYLCASSVGRLEGYTFGSGTRLTVV.

This clonotype showed up just a few times. The V call is TRBV7-2, the J call TRBJ2-3; tentative D call: TRBD2 (5 bases). This CDR3 has 17 residues. Trimming removed 5 bases from V and 3 bases from J, with 21 bases in between. Germline V gene sequence: CDR1 SGHTA, CDR2 FQGNSA. This CDR3 is CASSTTDYLELTDTQYF. The CDR3 region has the DNA TGTGCCAGCAGCACCACAGACTACCTCGAATTGACAGATACGCAGTATTTT.

In its sample, this clonotype was seen a few times. The chain employs TRBV27 and TRBJ2-5; 8 bases line up with TRBD1. V gave up 4 bases and J gave up 2 bases; unmatched junction bases: 6. CDR3 size: 15 residues. Germline loops: CDR1 MNHEY, CDR2 SMNVEV (reference sequence). CDR3 amino acids: CASSSDRGNQETQYF. The CDR3 coding sequence is TGTGCCAGCAGTTCAGACAGGGGTAATCAAGAGACCCAGTACTTC.

Many counts were recorded for this clonotype. V and J are TRBV24-1 and TRBJ2-2; D not resolved. This CDR3 has 12 residues. Germline lookup yields CDR1 KGHDR and CDR2 SFDVKD. The ends were cut back, 5 bases at V and 7 bases at J, with 7 bases in the middle. The CDR3 protein is CATSVRVGELFF. The CDR3 DNA reads TGTGCCACCAGTGTTCGTGTCGGGGAGCTGTTTTTT.

This clonotype occurred many times. V is TRBV7-2 and J is TRBJ2-7; D possibly corresponds to TRBD2 (6 bases). Trimming removed 2 bases at V and 7 bases at J, with 18 bases between. Germline lookup yields CDR1 SGHTA and CDR2 FQGNSA. The CDR3 contains 15 residues. CDR3 bases: TGTGCCAGCAGCTTACGCGGGGTGGCCTCCGGAGAGCAGTACTTC. Protein: CASSLRGVASGEQYF.

The J gene is TRBJ1-1, the V gene TRBV6-5; perhaps TRBD1 as D (6 bases). CDR1 is MNHEY, CDR2 SVGAGI, per germline. The CDR3 is 15 residues long. The V gene lost 7 bases and the J gene lost 5 bases, with 20 bases spanning the gap. The DNA of the CDR3 is TGTGCCAGCACCCGCCGCCAGGGGCGTAATACTGAAGCTTTCTTT. Translated, it gives CASTRRQGRNTEAFF.